This T cell receptor beta chain was sequenced during a study of T cell responses to AZD1222 COVID-19 vaccine. The table came from immunoSEQ multiplex PCR; TCRdb's copy has only in-frame clones and leaves some out. The sample consists of about 80,000 clones, around 87% of them appearing once. This clone was seen only a few times. The CDR3 runs to 15 residues. The germline V gene encodes CDR1 SNHLY and CDR2 FYNNEI. The J segment lost 11 bases and the V segment lost 3 bases, leaving 8 bases of the junction unmatched. The J gene is TRBJ1-6, the V gene TRBV2; 9 nucleotides align to TRBD1. The sequencing used peripheral blood, collected on day 0 of AZD1222 vaccination. The receptor's source is an adult in good health. The CDR3 nucleotides are TGTGCCAGCAGTGACTCCGGGACAGGGTCCACACCCCTCCACTTT. Its translation is CASSDSGTGSTPLHF. Filled out from reference TRBV2 and TRBJ1-6, the complete variable domain reads EPEVTQTPSHQVTQMGQEVILRCVPISNHLYFYWYRQILGQKVEFLVSFYNNEISEKSEIFDDQFSVERPDGSNFTLKIRSTKLEDSAMYFCASSDSGTGSTPLHFGNGTRLTVT.